A single sample gave rise to the 8 T cell receptor beta chains below, sequenced in a study of blood T cell repertoires in COVID-19 (TCRdb year 2020). The method behind the library was the immunoSEQ multiplex PCR assay. TCRdb took this table from immuneACCESS and kept in-frame rearrangements with V and J called. Such tables lack part of the clones; where checked against another copy, unresolved V genes explain under half of the gap, and the rest is unexplained. Counted in this sample were 150,000 to 180,000 clones; approximately 80% of them appeared once. 12% of the sample is in the top ten clones. Sequencing used peripheral blood. The receptors originated from an older woman with COVID-19, enrolled during active disease.

This chain connects TRBV29-1 to TRBJ1-1; 9 bases line up with TRBD1. Germline V gives CDR1 SQVTM, CDR2 ANQGSEA. The V segment lost 6 bases and the J segment 5 bases; nucleotides outside the gene matches: 4. CDR3 length: 12 residues. CDR3 nucleotides: TGCAGCGTGGACAGGGGCGGTACTGAAGCTTTCTTT. Translating gives CSVDRGGTEAFF.

This clone was seen a few times. V is TRBV2 and J is TRBJ2-5, with 9 bases identical to TRBD1. Trimming at V came to 6 bases and at J to 7 bases, leaving 18 bases not matched to a gene. Germline values: CDR1 SNHLY, CDR2 FYNNEI. The CDR3 loop spans 17 amino acids. CDR3 loop: CASRRDRERGIVGTQYF. In DNA, the CDR3 is TGTGCCAGCAGAAGGGACAGGGAGCGGGGAATCGTAGGGACCCAGTACTTC.

This clone has a single count. In the same sample, other DNA sequences code for this CDR3. The chain links TRBV5-1 to TRBJ1-2; D gene uncertain. The germline V gene encodes CDR1 SGHRS and CDR2 YFSETQ. CDR3 length: 14 residues. Trimming removed 2 bases at V and 0 bases at J, with 8 bases between. CDR3 in DNA: TGCGCCAGCAGCTTAGGAGGCCCTAACTATGGCTACACCTTC. This gives the protein CASSLGGPNYGYTF.

The gene calls are TRBV7-2 and TRBJ1-1; no reliable D call. CDR3 size: 13 residues. With 3 bases removed from V and 2 bases from J, the gap between germline ends came to 7 bases. The germline CDR1 and CDR2 sequences are SGHTA and FQGNSA. CDR3 sequence: CASSFGRNTEAFF. The CDR3, as DNA: TGTGCCAGCAGCTTTGGTAGAAACACTGAAGCTTTCTTT.

The chain has TRBV27 and TRBJ1-2, with TRBD1 as a possible D gene (6 bases). Germline CDR1 reads MNHEY; CDR2 reads SMNVEV (reference sequence). The CDR3 runs 16 residues. V lost 5 bases and J 3 bases, leaving 19 bases between the germline ends. CDR3 protein: CASSGTSLRGYYGYTF. CDR3 nucleotides: TGTGCCAGCAGTGGGACATCTCTTAGGGGCTACTATGGCTACACCTTC.

The chain joins TRBV6-5 to TRBJ1-2; maybe TRBD1 (5 bases). Trimming removed 7 bases from V and 2 bases from J, with 11 bases in between. This CDR3 has 13 amino acids. The germline gives CDR1 MNHEY, CDR2 SVGAGI. The CDR3 loop is CASTWGSNYGYTF. CDR3 in DNA: TGTGCCAGCACCTGGGGCAGCAACTATGGCTACACCTTC.

Points on this clone: Sequence at one end of the junction differs from germline and may be a read error. V and J are TRBV6-1 and TRBJ1-2; D is ambiguous. This CDR3 is built from 14 residues. Germline assignment: CDR1 MNHNS and CDR2 SASEGT. The CDR3 sequence: CASSQATGTYGYTF. CDR3 DNA: TGTGCCAGCAGTCAAGCAACGGGTACCTATGGCTACACCTTC.

The chain is built from TRBV5-1 and TRBJ1-6, with no clear D. The V end lost 4 bases, the J end lost 10 bases, and 15 bases lay between the germline ends. CDR3 length: 14 residues. Germline lookup yields CDR1 SGHRS and CDR2 YFSETQ. Written as DNA, the CDR3 is TGCGCCAGCAGCGGCACTATCAGCGCCTCACCCCTCCACTTT. It specifies CASSGTISASPLHF.